The clone carrying this T cell receptor beta chain appeared a few times. As yet, its antigen is unknown. Making the TCR beta libraries involved quantitative 5'-RACE with molecular barcodes. Each CDR3 protein is one row after TCRdb ran MiXCR on the 5' RACE reads. This sample yields over 600,000 distinct CDR3 sequences, of which roughly 20% are seen a single time; 19% belongs to the top ten. These data come from a study of CD8 T cells in ankylosing spondylitis. Study outcomes and limitations: Blood of patients with ankylosing spondylitis appeared to be characterized by a TCR beta motif of about eight highly homologous variants. Some motif variants were previously reported in reactive arthritis synovial fluid and blood.

Germline values: CDR1 SEHNR, CDR2 FQNEAQ (reference sequence). The CDR3 runs 13 residues. With V trimmed by 6 bases and J by 4 bases, 4 bases remained unmatched. The receptor's source is a male donor with ankylosing spondylitis. The rearrangement links TRBV7-9 to TRBJ1-1; 8 bases line up with TRBD1. Source material: blood, either unsorted or a sorted T cell fraction (not recorded which). Here the CDR3 reads CASRPGTGTEAFF. The CDR3 DNA is TGTGCCAGCAGACCTGGGACAGGCACTGAAGCTTTCTTT. Filled out from reference TRBV7-9 and TRBJ1-1, the complete variable domain reads DTGVSQNPRHKITKRGQNVTFRCDPISEHNRLYWYRQTLGQGPEFLTYFQNEAQLEKSRLLSDRFSAERPKGSFSTLEIQRTEQGDSAMYLCASRPGTGTEAFFGQGTRLTVV.